The 11 T cell receptor beta chains presented below share a single source sample, sequenced in a study of blood T cell repertoires in COVID-19. The repertoire was sequenced with immunoSEQ multiplex PCR; TCRdb's copy has only in-frame clones and lacks some. The sample lists 150,000 or so clones; 80% to 90% were seen once. Sequenced material: peripheral blood. These receptors all stem from a man in his late teens or twenties with COVID-19, enrolled during active disease.

This chain links TRBV30 with TRBJ1-2; the D is unclear. The germline gives CDR1 GTSNPN, CDR2 SVGIG (reference sequence). V was shortened by 3 bases and J by 4 bases, with 6 bases between the two germline ends. The CDR3 contains 11 residues. The CDR3 spells CAWRGVYGYTF. Written as DNA, the CDR3 is TGTGCCTGGAGGGGCGTCTATGGCTACACCTTC. Full variable domain (outside the CDR3, taken from reference TRBV30 and TRBJ1-2): SQTIHQWPATLVQPVGSPLSLECTVEGTSNPNLYWYRQAAGRGLQLLFYSVGIGQISSEVPQNLSASRPQDRQFILSSKKLLLSDSGFYLCAWRGVYGYTFGSGTRLTVV.

This clone has just one count. The gene calls are TRBV28 and TRBJ2-2; 8 bases agree with TRBD1. Per germline, CDR1 MDHEN and CDR2 SYDVKM. With V trimmed by 5 bases and J by 3 bases, 5 bases remained unmatched. CDR3 size: 15 residues. CDR3 amino acids: CASSKGQAYTGELFF. CDR3 nucleotides: TGTGCCAGCAGTAAGGGACAGGCTTACACCGGGGAGCTGTTTTTT.

This clone was observed a few times. The V gene is TRBV9, the J gene TRBJ2-2; TRBD1 matches 9 bases. Germline loops: CDR1 SGDLS, CDR2 YYNGEE. The V segment lost 0 bases and the J segment 6 bases; nucleotides outside the gene matches: 0. CDR3 length: 14 residues. CDR3 sequence (DNA): TGTGCCAGCAGCGTAGGGGACAGGGCCGGGGAGCTGTTTTTT. It specifies CASSVGDRAGELFF.

This rearrangement joins TRBV7-2 to TRBJ1-6; 7 bases map to TRBD1. Germline loops: CDR1 SGHTA, CDR2 FQGNSA. Germline trimming cut 3 bases from V and 10 bases from J; bases unmatched to any gene: 12. The CDR3 contains 16 residues. In DNA form, the CDR3 reads TGTGCCAGCAGCTTCTCTAGCGACAGGGAAGGATCACCCCTCCACTTT. The encoded protein is CASSFSSDREGSPLHF.

The chain combines TRBV10-3 with TRBJ1-2; 8 bases map to TRBD1. The V segment lost 2 bases and the J segment 7 bases; nucleotides outside the gene matches: 15. CDR3 length: 17 residues. Germline V lookup: CDR1 ENHRY, CDR2 SYGVKD. The CDR3 loop reads CAISEDRGAVGVGGYTF. In nucleotides, the CDR3 is TGTGCCATCAGTGAGGACAGGGGTGCCGTTGGAGTGGGTGGCTACACCTTC.

The chain is built from TRBV30 and TRBJ1-5; D gene unclear. Germline values: CDR1 GTSNPN, CDR2 SVGIG (reference sequence). Trimming shortened V by 1 base and J by 7 bases, and 20 bases separated the two germline ends. CDR3 length: 16 residues. The CDR3 DNA follows: TGTGCCTGGAGTGACCCAATATGGACCAGAGGGCAGCCCCAGCATTTT. Translated, it gives CAWSDPIWTRGQPQHF. Using reference TRBV30 and TRBJ1-5 for the parts outside the CDR3, the full variable domain is SQTIHQWPATLVQPVGSPLSLECTVEGTSNPNLYWYRQAAGRGLQLLFYSVGIGQISSEVPQNLSASRPQDRQFILSSKKLLLSDSGFYLCAWSDPIWTRGQPQHFGDGTRLSIL.

The chain combines TRBV5-4 with TRBJ1-2; D possibly corresponds to TRBD1 (5 bases). CDR1 is SGHNT, CDR2 YYREEE, per germline (reference sequence). V was trimmed by 3 bases and J by 8 bases, leaving 17 bases between them. The CDR3 is 14 amino acids. CDR3 bases: TGTGCCAGCAGCTGGGGGAGTACTGCGGGGGGCTACACCTTC. Its protein product is CASSWGSTAGGYTF. The full variable domain, in which reference TRBV5-4 and TRBJ1-2 provide the parts outside the CDR3, is ETGVTQSPTHLIKTRGQQVTLRCSSQSGHNTVSWYQQALGQGPQFIFQYYREEENGRGNFPPRFSGLQFPNYSSELNVNALELDDSALYLCASSWGSTAGGYTFGSGTRLTVV.

This rearrangement joins TRBV5-6 to TRBJ2-3; weak D call: TRBD2 (5 bases). This CDR3 contains 16 residues. The germline CDR1 and CDR2 sequences are SGHDT and YYEEEE. The V gene lost 2 bases and the J gene lost 2 bases, with 15 bases spanning the gap. In DNA, the CDR3 is TGTGCCAGCAGCTTCGTTGGGAGAAAAGACACAGATACGCAGTATTTT. Encoded protein: CASSFVGRKDTDTQYF. The variable domain in full, completed from reference TRBV5-6 and TRBJ2-3, reads DAGVTQSPTHLIKTRGQQVTLRCSPKSGHDTVSWYQQALGQGPQFIFQYYEEEERQRGNFPDRFSGHQFPNYSSELNVNALLLGDSALYLCASSFVGRKDTDTQYFGPGTRLTVL.

The V gene is TRBV28, the J gene TRBJ1-5; tentative D call: TRBD1 (6 bases). The CDR3 spans 14 residues. Looked up from germline, CDR1 is MDHEN and CDR2 is SYDVKM. Trimming pared 5 bases from V and 7 bases from J, leaving 15 bases between. CDR3 sequence (DNA): TGTGCCAGCAGTACTGACGGGGGGCGGCAGCCCCAGCATTTT. Residues: CASSTDGGRQPQHF.

The CDR3 DNA reads TGTGCCAGCAGCTTAATTGTGCTAGCGGGAGTTTCCCCGACTTACAATGAGCAGTTCTTC. It encodes CASSLIVLAGVSPTYNEQFF. The V and J genes are TRBV7-3 and TRBJ2-1, with 10 bases aligning to TRBD2. Trimming cost V 1 base and J 4 bases; bases outside gene matches: 16. The CDR3 is 20 amino acids. In germline, CDR1 is SGHTA, CDR2 FQGTGA.

V gene TRBV6-2 or TRBV6-3 combines with J gene TRBJ2-7; TRBD2 matches at 7 bases. The junction had 12 bases not matched to a gene; V was cut back by 4 bases and J by 3 bases. The CDR3 consists of 16 residues. CDR1 is MNHEY, CDR2 SVGEGT, per germline. The CDR3 nucleotides read TGTGCCAGCAGTTTGGCGCGCGGGAGACGGGGCTACGAGCAGTACTTC. Translation gives CASSLARGRRGYEQYF.